What follows are 22 T cell receptor beta chains derived from one specimen sequenced in a study of PD-1 blockade in classical Hodgkin lymphoma (dated by TCRdb to about 2020). The time point label on this specimen signifies: cycle 4 day 1 (C4D1), after more than five weeks of nivolumab. Every trial patient had relapsed following autologous stem cell transplantation, and prior brentuximab vedotin exposure was what differed among cohorts A, B and C. Libraries were built with the immunoSEQ multiplex PCR assay. In TCRdb, the immuneACCESS table is reduced to in-frame sequences with V and J assigned. These tables do not hold every clone; where another copy was compared, an unresolved V gene accounts for under half, and the others remain unexplained. The sample table shows 16,000 or so clones, and roughly four fifths are seen once. The top ten hold approximately 15% of the sample. The sequencing used peripheral blood mononuclear cells (PBMCs), collected before the fourth cycle of nivolumab. The origin of the receptors is a human donor with classical Hodgkin lymphoma.

This rearrangement joins TRBV5-1 to TRBJ2-5; 10 nucleotides align to TRBD1. The CDR3 has 15 residues. V was clipped by 1 base and J by 1 base; unmatched bases: 1. Germline CDR1 and CDR2: SGHRS and YFSETQ. CDR3 sequence (DNA): TGCGCCAGCAGCTTGCGGACAGGGGGCCAAGAGACCCAGTACTTC. Translating gives CASSLRTGGQETQYF.

The chain couples TRBV7-2 to TRBJ2-5; D unresolved. CDR3 length equals 13 residues. Germline V gene sequence: CDR1 SGHTA, CDR2 FQGNSA. Trimming took 1 base from V and 4 from J, leaving 7 bases between them. The CDR3 bases are TGTGCCAGCAGCTTAGGGAGAGTAGAGACCCAGTACTTC. Translated: CASSLGRVETQYF.

This clone was seen only a few times. The chain couples TRBV6-6 to TRBJ2-1; D is perhaps TRBD1 (5 bases). Germline lookup yields CDR1 MNHNY and CDR2 SVGAGI (reference sequence). This CDR3 contains 16 residues. V was pared by 2 bases and J by 1 base, with 12 bases between. Here the CDR3 DNA reads TGTGCCAGCAGTTACGGTTCAGGGTGGTCCTACAATGAGCAGTTCTTC. Its protein is CASSYGSGWSYNEQFF.

CDR3 sequence (DNA): TGCGCCAGCAGCTTGACAGGGGTGGCCTACAATGAGCAGTTCTTC. Its translation is CASSLTGVAYNEQFF. The chain combines TRBV5-1 with TRBJ2-1; 7 nucleotides match TRBD1. The ends lost 1 base at V and 2 bases at J; junction bases unmatched: 3. This CDR3 is built from 15 residues. Germline CDR1 and CDR2: SGHRS and YFSETQ.

V is TRBV7-9 and J is TRBJ1-2; TRBD1 matches 8 bases. The germline V gene has CDR1 SEHNR and CDR2 FQNEAQ (reference sequence). V lost 1 base to trimming and J lost 8 bases; unmatched junction nucleotides: 3. This CDR3 is 13 amino acids long. In DNA form, the CDR3 reads TGTGCCAGCAGCTTAGGACAGGGGAGCGGCTACACCTTC. The encoded protein is CASSLGQGSGYTF.

The table lists this clone with a few counts. The chain couples TRBV6-6 to TRBJ2-5; D call uncertain. In germline, CDR1 is MNHNY, CDR2 SVGAGI (reference sequence). This CDR3 contains 14 residues. V was cut by 6 bases and J by 0 bases, with 11 bases left in between. The CDR3 reads CASRTEPYQETQYF. The DNA of the CDR3 is TGTGCCAGCAGGACTGAACCATACCAAGAGACCCAGTACTTC.

J is TRBJ1-2 and V is TRBV6-5; weak D call: TRBD1 (6 bases). The CDR3 consists of 15 residues. In germline, CDR1 is MNHEY, CDR2 SVGAGI. V was trimmed by 5 bases and J by 0 bases, leaving 13 bases between them. In nucleotides, the CDR3 is TGTGCCAGCAGTCCAGGACAGTCCACTAACTATGGCTACACCTTC. Translating gives CASSPGQSTNYGYTF.

The rearrangement links TRBV4-3 to TRBJ1-2, with D perhaps TRBD1 (6 bases). Germline V CDR1 and CDR2: LGHNA, YSLEER. Between the trimmed V and J ends, which lost 0 bases and 4 bases, there was a span of 15 bases. The CDR3 extends over 16 amino acids. CDR3 nucleotides: TGCGCCAGCAGCCAAGACGTCGGGGCAGGGGCCTATGGCTACACCTTC. This encodes CASSQDVGAGAYGYTF.

This clone was counted only a few times. V and J are TRBV7-9 and TRBJ2-1; D remains unclear. Germline loops: CDR1 SEHNR, CDR2 FQNEAQ (reference sequence). V lost 2 bases, J lost 7 bases, and 21 bases lay in between. The CDR3 length is 17 residues. The CDR3: CASSLSFKGNRGNEQFF. Written as DNA, the CDR3 is TGTGCCAGCAGCTTAAGTTTTAAGGGAAATAGAGGAAATGAGCAGTTCTTC.

The chain links TRBV5-1 to TRBJ2-3, with D tentatively TRBD2 (5 bases). This CDR3 is 15 amino acids long. Germline-derived CDR1 and CDR2 are SGHRS and YFSETQ. Trimming pared 4 bases from V and 4 bases from J, leaving 16 bases between. The CDR3 reads CASSLDPGGPDTQYF. Here the CDR3 DNA reads TGCGCCAGCAGCCTCGACCCCGGAGGACCAGATACGCAGTATTTT.

The CDR3 sequence is CASSLSGGSYEQYF. The CDR3 DNA reads as TGCGCCAGCAGCTTGTCGGGGGGCTCCTACGAGCAGTACTTC. This rearrangement joins TRBV5-1 to TRBJ2-7; 7 positions match TRBD2. CDR1 is SGHRS, CDR2 YFSETQ, per germline. CDR3 length: 14 residues. Trimming cost V 1 base and J 0 bases; bases outside gene matches: 1.

The chain combines TRBV6-6 with TRBJ1-2; 9 bases are shared with TRBD1. The ends lost 5 bases at V and 6 bases at J; junction bases unmatched: 4. Looked up from germline, CDR1 is MNHNY and CDR2 is SVGAGI (reference sequence). The CDR3 contains 13 residues. In nucleotides, the CDR3 is TGTGCCAGCAGTCGGGACAGGGTAAATGGCTACACCTTC. This sequence encodes CASSRDRVNGYTF.

The chain recombines TRBV4-2 with TRBJ1-3; D not resolved. The CDR3 sequence is 16 residues long. V shed 0 bases and J shed 0 bases, with 9 bases lying between them. Germline V gene lookup returns CDR1 LGHNA and CDR2 YNFKEQ. This CDR3 is CASSQEQAFSGNTIYF. CDR3 nucleotides: TGTGCCAGCAGCCAAGAGCAGGCCTTCTCTGGAAACACCATATATTTT.

This chain links TRBV6-5 with TRBJ2-7, with 7 bases aligning to TRBD2. Germline V gene lookup returns CDR1 MNHEY and CDR2 SVGAGI. The V gene end was trimmed by 6 bases and the J gene end by 1 base; junction bases not matched to a gene: 6. The CDR3 totals 14 residues. The CDR3 protein is CASSKSGASYEQYF. In DNA, the CDR3 is TGTGCCAGCAGCAAGAGCGGGGCGTCCTACGAGCAGTACTTC.

The chain employs TRBV18 and TRBJ2-7, with a possible D match to TRBD1 (6 bases). The germline CDR1 and CDR2 sequences are KGHSH and LQKENI. The V end was cut by 8 bases, the J end by 0 bases, with 14 bases between. The CDR3 extends over 14 amino acids. As DNA, the CDR3 is TGTGCCAGCGCCGGGACACTCAGCTCCTACGAGCAGTACTTC. Amino acids: CASAGTLSSYEQYF.

The chain is built from TRBV9 and TRBJ1-2; D possibly corresponds to TRBD1 (5 bases). Germline CDR1 is SGDLS and CDR2 is YYNGEE. This CDR3 is 14 amino acids long. V shed 0 bases and J shed 12 bases, with 18 bases lying between them. DNA for the CDR3: TGTGCCAGCAGCGTAGTTTCTCAGGCGGGGGAAGACACCTTC. The encoded protein is CASSVVSQAGEDTF.

CDR3 sequence reads: CASRPGNTEAFF. The CDR3 DNA reads as TGTGCCAGCAGACCTGGGAACACTGAAGCTTTCTTT. The chain recombines TRBV6-5 with TRBJ1-1, with D uncertain. The CDR3 totals 12 residues. The V end was cut by 6 bases, the J end by 1 base, with 6 bases between. Per germline, CDR1 MNHEY and CDR2 SVGAGI.

This chain uses TRBV2 with TRBJ2-1; 10 bases are shared with TRBD1. The junction had 11 bases not matched to a gene; V was cut back by 4 bases and J by 2 bases. Germline CDR1 is SNHLY and CDR2 is FYNNEI. This CDR3 has 18 amino acids. The CDR3 DNA sequence: TGTGCCAGCAGTGGCCGGGACAGGGGCGCCCCCACCTACAATGAGCAGTTCTTC. Residues: CASSGRDRGAPTYNEQFF.

The chain employs TRBV7-9 and TRBJ1-1; a weak D match, TRBD1 (6 bases). CDR1 and CDR2 (germline): SEHNR, FQNEAQ (reference sequence). The V and J ends lost 5 bases and 1 base respectively, with 11 bases between them. This CDR3 region has 14 residues. CDR3 residues: CASSGDTTNTEAFF. In DNA, the CDR3 is TGTGCCAGCAGCGGGGACACCACGAACACTGAAGCTTTCTTT.

This clone was seen only once. The CDR3 here is CASSIAVGSNEQFF. In nucleotides, the CDR3 is TGTGCCAGTAGTATAGCGGTGGGTTCGAATGAGCAGTTCTTC. J is TRBJ2-1 and V is TRBV19, with D unresolved. V was shortened by 1 base and J by 7 bases, with 11 bases between the two germline ends. There are 14 residues in the CDR3. The germline CDR1 and CDR2 sequences are LNHDA and SQIVND (reference sequence).

The chain has TRBV7-9 and TRBJ2-7; 8 bases are shared with TRBD1. Germline trimming cut 1 base from V and 6 bases from J; bases unmatched to any gene: 2. Germline V gives CDR1 SEHNR, CDR2 FQNEAQ (reference sequence). The CDR3 extends over 13 amino acids. CDR3 residues: CASSLEDRAEQYF. DNA for the CDR3: TGTGCCAGCAGCTTAGAGGACAGGGCCGAGCAGTACTTC.

The chain has TRBV6-6 and TRBJ2-7, with TRBD2 identical over 7 bases. V lost 5 bases to trimming and J lost 4 bases; unmatched junction nucleotides: 5. The V gene's germline CDR1 is MNHNY and CDR2 SVGAGI (reference sequence). The CDR3 is 13 amino acids. The CDR3 region has the DNA TGTGCCAGCAGTCTGGGACTACATTACGAGCAGTACTTC. Translation: CASSLGLHYEQYF.